Sequencing of this T cell receptor (beta chain) was carried out in a study of cytomegalovirus exposure and HLA in healthy donors (dated by TCRdb to 2017 to 2019). With regard to the full study: A later analysis indicated that the roughly 130 validation repertoires were generated on the platform also employed for the roughly 650 repertoires of the first cohort. The aim of the study was to test whether cataloging public T cell receptors could identify signatures of past pathogen exposure. In addition to the first cohort of several hundred subjects, a separate validation cohort of 130 or so different subjects was used. To predict cytomegalovirus infection status, the study brought together high-throughput TCR immunosequencing, statistical association of individual TCRs with disease status, and machine learning.

Between the V and J ends, shortened by 0 bases and 4 bases respectively, the junction contains 6 bases. The CDR3 runs 13 residues from the cysteine to the phenylalanine. Only the CDR3 region is kept as DNA, spanning 39 bases read in frame from base 1. CDR1 and CDR2, looked up from the germline V gene, are MNHEY and SVGAGI. Library prep was done by the immunoSEQ multiplex PCR assay. The original pipeline was this. A statistical classification framework was developed to diagnose cytomegalovirus status using the catalog of TCR beta chain sequences. Entries here come from immuneACCESS through TCRdb and include only in-frame sequences with V and J called. Some clones fail to appear in such tables; in the studies checked, an unresolved V gene covers under half of the shortfall, and the cause of the remainder is unknown. V, J and clone size are those of that table, while D and trimming were read from the DNA. The sample yields more than 300,000 clones; about nine tenths were counted once. The ten largest clones take up approximately 0.84% of the sample.

Study-wide conclusions, independent of this receptor: The authors suggested that the approach could potentially be extended to other disease states and immunological phenotypes. A later analysis found that TCRs clustered in the first cohort also tended to co-occur in the 110 or so validation repertoires, with approximately 93% of cluster scores above 0. While some public TCRs were present in many individuals, most TCR sequences turned up only very rarely across donors. In vitro tests confirmed that a few of the cytomegalovirus-associated TCR beta chains recognize cytomegalovirus antigens. A later analysis had no HLA typing for the validation cohort, so co-occurrence there was scored across all 120 repertoires. In the study, some 160 TCR beta chains were listed as associated with cytomegalovirus. In both the original and validation cohorts, the classifier was reported to diagnose cytomegalovirus status with high specificity and sensitivity.

Donors formed part of the validation cohort, which comprised 95 to 150 subjects and was distinct from the first cohort of 666 subjects. Comments on this clone: This receptor's antigen is unknown. There are no base qualities to consult, and no much larger clone falls within one base. This CDR3 is also generated by other DNA sequences in the sample.

The source material was PBMCs. The chain uses TRBV6-5 and TRBJ1-1, and the D gene may be TRBD1, 6 bases matching. The receptor was isolated from a woman aged 18-29 years in good health and CMV-seronegative. The CDR3 corresponds to CASSYSGGTEAFF. The nucleotides read TGTGCCAGCAGTTACTCAGGGGGCACTGAAGCTTTCTTT.